This paragraph reports one TCR beta chain. This entry comes from a study of T cells in narcolepsy. CDR3 length equals 13 residues. The V gene lost 3 bases and the J gene lost 2 bases, with 7 bases spanning the gap. The germline gives CDR1 KGHSH, CDR2 LQKENI. Using immunoSEQ multiplex PCR, the repertoire was profiled, and TCRdb retains in-frame clones only, with some absent. This table has under 20,000 clones, just over 85% appearing once. Sample: memory (CD45RA-) CD4+ T cells from blood. The TCR sequence derives from a human donor in good health. The V and J genes are TRBV18 and TRBJ1-2, with D unclear. The CDR3 is CASSPDGNYGYTF. Written as DNA, the CDR3 is TGTGCCAGCTCACCGGACGGAAACTATGGCTACACCTTC. Supplemented by reference TRBV18 and TRBJ1-2, the full variable domain reads NAGVMQNPRHLVRRRGQEARLRCSPMKGHSHVYWYRQLPEEGLKFMVYLQKENIIDESGMPKERFSAEFPKEGPSILRIQQVVRGDSAAYFCASSPDGNYGYTFGSGTRLTVV.